This T cell receptor (beta chain) was sequenced for a study of CD8+CD57+ T cells in acquired aplastic anemia. All sequencing subjects had displayed CD8+CD57+ cell expansion on flow cytometry. V was pared by 9 bases and J by 0 bases, with 10 bases of the junction left unmatched. Looked up from germline, CDR1 is MNHNY and CDR2 is SVGAGI (reference sequence). The CDR3 contains 17 residues. For CDR3 and TCR beta VDJ profiling, genomic DNA was the template used. TCRdb redid the calling of the reads with MiXCR, one entry per CDR3 protein. The repertoire holds 250,000 to 300,000 distinct CDR3 sequences, with under 60% as singletons. This clonotype was detected ten times or more.

The receptor was derived from a human donor with aplastic anemia. The gene calls are TRBV6-6 and TRBJ1-6; 8 bases fit TRBD1. Material: sorted CD4+, CD8+, or CD8+CD57+ T cells (not recorded which) from PBMCs. For the CDR3, the DNA is TGTGCCAGTAGAGGACAGGGTGGAGGCTCCTATAATTCACCCCTCCACTTT. Its translation: CASRGQGGGSYNSPLHF.